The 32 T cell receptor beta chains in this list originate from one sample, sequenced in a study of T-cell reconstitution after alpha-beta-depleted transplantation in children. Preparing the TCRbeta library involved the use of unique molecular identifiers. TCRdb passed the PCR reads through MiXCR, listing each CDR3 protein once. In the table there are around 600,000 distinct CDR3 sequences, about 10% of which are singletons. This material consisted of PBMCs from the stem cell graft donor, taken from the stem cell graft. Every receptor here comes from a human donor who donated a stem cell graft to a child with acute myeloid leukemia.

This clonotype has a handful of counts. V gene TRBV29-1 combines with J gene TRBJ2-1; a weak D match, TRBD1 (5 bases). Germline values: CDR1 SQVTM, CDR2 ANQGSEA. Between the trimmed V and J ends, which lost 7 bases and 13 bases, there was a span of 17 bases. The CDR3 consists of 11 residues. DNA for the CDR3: TGCAGCGCAACTTCCAGGCAGGGCCAGTTCTTC. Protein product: CSATSRQGQFF.

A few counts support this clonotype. The CDR3: CASTAQLGADTQYF. CDR3 DNA sequence: TGTGCCAGCACCGCTCAACTAGGAGCAGATACGCAGTATTTT. The J gene is TRBJ2-3, the V gene TRBV6-2 or TRBV6-3, with D tentatively TRBD2 (5 bases). The ends were cut back, 7 bases at V and 4 bases at J, with 15 bases in the middle. In germline, CDR1 is MNHEY, CDR2 SVGEGT. The CDR3 consists of 14 residues.

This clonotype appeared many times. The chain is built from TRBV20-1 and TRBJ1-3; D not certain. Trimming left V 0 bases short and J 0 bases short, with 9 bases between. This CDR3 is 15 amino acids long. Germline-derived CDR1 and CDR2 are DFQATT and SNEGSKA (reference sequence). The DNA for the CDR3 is TGCAGTGCTAGAGACCGGGAACTCTCTGGAAACACCATATATTTT. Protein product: CSARDRELSGNTIYF.

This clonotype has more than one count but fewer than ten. The CDR3 DNA reads TGCGCCAGCAGCCAAGGGGGCCCCCTTGTTTCGGTGGATACGCAGTATTTT. It is translated as CASSQGGPLVSVDTQYF. The V gene is TRBV4-3, the J gene TRBJ2-3; weak D call: TRBD1 (5 bases). This CDR3 is built from 17 residues. The germline gives CDR1 LGHNA, CDR2 YSLEER. Trimming cost V 1 base and J 6 bases, with 20 bases left between them.

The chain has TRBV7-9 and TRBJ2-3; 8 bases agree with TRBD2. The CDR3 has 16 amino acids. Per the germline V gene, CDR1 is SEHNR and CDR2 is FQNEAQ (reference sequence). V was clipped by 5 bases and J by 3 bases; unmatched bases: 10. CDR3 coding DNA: TGTGCCAGCAGCCACCCGGGACTAGTGGGGACAGATACGCAGTATTTT. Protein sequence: CASSHPGLVGTDTQYF.

This CDR3 reads CASNSLGQRYEQYF. For the CDR3, the DNA is TGCGCCAGCAACTCCCTGGGACAAAGGTACGAGCAGTACTTC. This chain connects TRBV5-1 to TRBJ2-7; possibly TRBD1 for D (6 bases). The CDR3 is 14 residues long. Trimming cost V 6 bases and J 4 bases, with 17 bases left between them. In germline, CDR1 is SGHRS, CDR2 YFSETQ.

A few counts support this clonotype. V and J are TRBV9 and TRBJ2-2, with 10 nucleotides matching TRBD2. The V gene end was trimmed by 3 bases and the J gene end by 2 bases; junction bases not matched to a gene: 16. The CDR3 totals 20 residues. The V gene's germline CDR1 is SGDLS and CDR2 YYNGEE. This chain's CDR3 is CASSGGSGRASWVNTGELFF. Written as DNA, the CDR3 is TGTGCCAGCAGCGGTGGAAGCGGGAGGGCCAGCTGGGTAAACACCGGGGAGCTGTTTTTT.

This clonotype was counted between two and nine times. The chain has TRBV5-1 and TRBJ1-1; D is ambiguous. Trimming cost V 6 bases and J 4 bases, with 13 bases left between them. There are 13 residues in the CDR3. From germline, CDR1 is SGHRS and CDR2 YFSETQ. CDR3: CASTVLVGTEAFF. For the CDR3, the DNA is TGCGCCAGCACCGTCCTGGTGGGCACTGAAGCTTTCTTT. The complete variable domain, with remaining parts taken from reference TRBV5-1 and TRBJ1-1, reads KAGVTQTPRYLIKTRGQQVTLSCSPISGHRSVSWYQQTPGQGLQFLFEYFSETQRNKGNFPGRFSGRQFSNSRSEMNVSTLELGDSALYLCASTVLVGTEAFFGQGTRLTVV.

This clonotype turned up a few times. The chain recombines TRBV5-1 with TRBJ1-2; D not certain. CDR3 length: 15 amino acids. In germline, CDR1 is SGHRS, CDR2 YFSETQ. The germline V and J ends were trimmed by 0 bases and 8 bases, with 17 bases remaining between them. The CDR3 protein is CASSLDFRPLDGYTF. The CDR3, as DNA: TGCGCCAGCAGCTTGGACTTTAGACCTTTGGACGGCTACACCTTC.

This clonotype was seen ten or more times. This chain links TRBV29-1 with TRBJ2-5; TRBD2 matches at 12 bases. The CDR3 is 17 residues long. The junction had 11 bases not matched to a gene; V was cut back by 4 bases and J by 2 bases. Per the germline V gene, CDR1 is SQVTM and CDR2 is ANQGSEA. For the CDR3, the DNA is TGCAGCGTTGGGGACCATGGACTAGCGGGATCTCAAGAGACCCAGTACTTC. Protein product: CSVGDHGLAGSQETQYF. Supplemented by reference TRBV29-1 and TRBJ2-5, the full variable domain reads SAVISQKPSRDICQRGTSLTIQCQVDSQVTMMFWYRQQPGQSLTLIATANQGSEATYESGFVIDKFPISRPNLTFSTLTVSNMSPEDSSIYLCSVGDHGLAGSQETQYFGPGTRLLVL.

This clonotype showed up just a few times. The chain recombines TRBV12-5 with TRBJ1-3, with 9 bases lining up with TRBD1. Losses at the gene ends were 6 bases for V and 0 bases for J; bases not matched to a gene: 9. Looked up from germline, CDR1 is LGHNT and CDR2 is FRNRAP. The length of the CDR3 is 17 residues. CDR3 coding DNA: TGTGCTAGTGGACCTCCACAGGGGGCCCCCTCTGGAAACACCATATATTTT. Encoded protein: CASGPPQGAPSGNTIYF.

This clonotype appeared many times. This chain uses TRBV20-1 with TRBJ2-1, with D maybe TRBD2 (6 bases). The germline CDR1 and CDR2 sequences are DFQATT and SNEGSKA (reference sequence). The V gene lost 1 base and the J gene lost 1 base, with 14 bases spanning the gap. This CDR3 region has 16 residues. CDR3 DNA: TGCAGTGCTAGAGGACCTAGCGCGGGATCCTACAATGAGCAGTTCTTC. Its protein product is CSARGPSAGSYNEQFF.

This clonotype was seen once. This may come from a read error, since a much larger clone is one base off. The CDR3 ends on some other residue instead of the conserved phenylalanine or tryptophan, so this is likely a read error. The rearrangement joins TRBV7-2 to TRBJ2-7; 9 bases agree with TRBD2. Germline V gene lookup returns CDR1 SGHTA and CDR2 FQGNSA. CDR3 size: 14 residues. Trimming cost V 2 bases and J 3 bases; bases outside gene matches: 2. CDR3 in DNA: TGTGCCAGCAGCTTAAGGACTAGCGTCTACGAGCAGTACTTA. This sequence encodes CASSLRTSVYEQYL.

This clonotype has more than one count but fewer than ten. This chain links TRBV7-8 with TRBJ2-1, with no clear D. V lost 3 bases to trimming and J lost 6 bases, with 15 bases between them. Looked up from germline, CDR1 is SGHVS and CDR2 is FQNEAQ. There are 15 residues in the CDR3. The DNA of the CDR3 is TGTGCCAGCAGCTTGCCAGGAAAGAAGATCAATGAGCAGTTCTTC. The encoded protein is CASSLPGKKINEQFF.

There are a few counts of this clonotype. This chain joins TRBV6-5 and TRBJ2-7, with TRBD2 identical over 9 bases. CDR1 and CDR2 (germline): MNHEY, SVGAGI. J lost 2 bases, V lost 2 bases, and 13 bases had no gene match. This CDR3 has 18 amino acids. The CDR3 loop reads CASSYLVPTSGSAYEQYF. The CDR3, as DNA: TGTGCCAGCAGTTACCTAGTTCCCACTAGCGGGTCCGCCTACGAGCAGTACTTC.

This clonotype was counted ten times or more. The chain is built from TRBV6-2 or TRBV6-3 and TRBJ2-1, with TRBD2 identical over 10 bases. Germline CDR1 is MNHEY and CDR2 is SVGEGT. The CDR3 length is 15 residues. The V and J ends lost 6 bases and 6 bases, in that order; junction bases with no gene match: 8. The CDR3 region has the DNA TGTGCCAGCAGCCCCCTAGCGGGAGTGCGCAATGAGCAGTTCTTC. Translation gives CASSPLAGVRNEQFF.

The CDR3 is CASSIREGGEQFF. For the CDR3, the DNA is TGCGCCAGCAGCATCAGAGAGGGAGGAGAGCAGTTCTTC. This sequence joins TRBV4-3 and TRBJ2-1, with D perhaps TRBD2 (6 bases). This CDR3 is built from 13 residues. In germline, CDR1 is LGHNA, CDR2 YSLEER. Trimming left V 5 bases short and J 10 bases short, with 15 bases between.

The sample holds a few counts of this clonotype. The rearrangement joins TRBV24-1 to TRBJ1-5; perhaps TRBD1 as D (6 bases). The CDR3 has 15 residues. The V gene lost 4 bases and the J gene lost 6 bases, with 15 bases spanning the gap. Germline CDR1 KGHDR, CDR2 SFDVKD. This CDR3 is CATSEPGQNPQPQHF. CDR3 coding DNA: TGTGCCACCAGTGAACCTGGACAGAACCCTCAGCCCCAGCATTTT.

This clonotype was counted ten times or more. The CDR3 loop is CASSLALGSSTGELFF. CDR3 bases: TGCGCCAGCAGCTTGGCCCTGGGATCTTCCACCGGGGAGCTGTTTTTT. This chain connects TRBV5-1 to TRBJ2-2; D not resolved. The germline gives CDR1 SGHRS, CDR2 YFSETQ. Trimming cost V 0 bases and J 4 bases, with 13 bases left between them. The CDR3 is 16 residues long.

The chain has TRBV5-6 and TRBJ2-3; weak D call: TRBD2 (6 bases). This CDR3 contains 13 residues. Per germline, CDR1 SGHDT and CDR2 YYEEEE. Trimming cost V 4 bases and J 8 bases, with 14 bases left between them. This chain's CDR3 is CASSPAGISTQYF. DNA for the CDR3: TGTGCCAGCAGCCCCGCGGGGATAAGTACGCAGTATTTT.

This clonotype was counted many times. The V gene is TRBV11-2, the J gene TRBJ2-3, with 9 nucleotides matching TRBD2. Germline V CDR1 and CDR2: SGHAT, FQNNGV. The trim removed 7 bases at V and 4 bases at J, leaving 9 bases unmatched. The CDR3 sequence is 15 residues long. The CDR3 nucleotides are TGTGCCAGCAAGACTAGCGGTTTATTCCCAGATACGCAGTATTTT. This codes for CASKTSGLFPDTQYF.

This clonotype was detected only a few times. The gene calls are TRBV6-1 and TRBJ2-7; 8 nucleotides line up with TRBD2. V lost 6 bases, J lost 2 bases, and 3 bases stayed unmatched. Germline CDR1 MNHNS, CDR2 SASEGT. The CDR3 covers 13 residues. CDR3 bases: TGTGCCAGCAGGGTAGCGGGGCCCTACGAGCAGTACTTC. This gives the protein CASRVAGPYEQYF.

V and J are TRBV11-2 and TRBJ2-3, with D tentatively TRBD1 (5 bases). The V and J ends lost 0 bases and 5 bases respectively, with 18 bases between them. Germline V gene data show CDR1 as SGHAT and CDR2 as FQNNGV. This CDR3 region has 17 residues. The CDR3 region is CASSLDFGQGRQDTQYF. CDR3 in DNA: TGTGCCAGCAGCTTAGATTTTGGGCAGGGAAGGCAAGATACGCAGTATTTT. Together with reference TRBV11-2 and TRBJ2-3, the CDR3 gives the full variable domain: EAGVAQSPRYKIIEKRQSVAFWCNPISGHATLYWYQQILGQGPKLLIQFQNNGVVDDSQLPKDRFSAERLKGVDSTLKIQPAKLEDSAVYLCASSLDFGQGRQDTQYFGPGTRLTVL.

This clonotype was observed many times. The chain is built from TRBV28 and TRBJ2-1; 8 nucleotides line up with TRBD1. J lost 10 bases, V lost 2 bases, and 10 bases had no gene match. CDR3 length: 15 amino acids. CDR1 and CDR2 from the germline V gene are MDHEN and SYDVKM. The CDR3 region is CASSLPTPGGREQFF. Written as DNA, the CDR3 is TGTGCCAGCAGTTTACCCACACCAGGGGGCAGGGAGCAGTTCTTC.

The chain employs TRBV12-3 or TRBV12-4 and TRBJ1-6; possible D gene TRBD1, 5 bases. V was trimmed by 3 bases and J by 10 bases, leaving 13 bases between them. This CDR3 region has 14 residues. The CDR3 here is CASSLGGERSPLHF. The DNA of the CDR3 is TGTGCCAGCAGTTTGGGGGGAGAAAGGTCACCCCTCCACTTT.

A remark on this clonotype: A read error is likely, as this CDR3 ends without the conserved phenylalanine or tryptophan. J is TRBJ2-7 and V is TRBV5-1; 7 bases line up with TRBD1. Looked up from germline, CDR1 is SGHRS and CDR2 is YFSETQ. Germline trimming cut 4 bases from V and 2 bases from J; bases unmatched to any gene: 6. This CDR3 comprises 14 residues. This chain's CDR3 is CASSTTGTAYEQYS. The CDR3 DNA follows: TGCGCCAGCAGCACGACCGGGACAGCCTACGAGCAGTACTCC.

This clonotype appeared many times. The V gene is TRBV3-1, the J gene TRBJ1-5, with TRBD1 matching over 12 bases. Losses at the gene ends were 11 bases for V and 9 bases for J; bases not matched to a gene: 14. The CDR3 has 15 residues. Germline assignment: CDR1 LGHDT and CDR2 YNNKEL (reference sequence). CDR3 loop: CAPRGTGGYLGPQHF. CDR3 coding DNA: TGTGCCCCGAGAGGGACAGGGGGCTATCTGGGGCCCCAGCATTTT.

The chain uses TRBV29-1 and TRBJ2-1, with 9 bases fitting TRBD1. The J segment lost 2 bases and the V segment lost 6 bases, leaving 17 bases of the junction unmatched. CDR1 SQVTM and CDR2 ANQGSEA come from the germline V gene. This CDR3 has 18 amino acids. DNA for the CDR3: TGCAGCGTCGGACCGGGACAGGGCAGAGGGACAACCTACAATGAGCAGTTCTTC. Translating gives CSVGPGQGRGTTYNEQFF.

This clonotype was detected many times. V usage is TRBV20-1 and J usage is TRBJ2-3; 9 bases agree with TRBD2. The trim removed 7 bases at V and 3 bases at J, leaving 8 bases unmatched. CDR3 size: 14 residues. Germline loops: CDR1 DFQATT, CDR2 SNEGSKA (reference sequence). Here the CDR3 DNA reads TGCAGTGTCCTGTCTCTAGCGGGAACAGATACGCAGTATTTT. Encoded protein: CSVLSLAGTDTQYF.

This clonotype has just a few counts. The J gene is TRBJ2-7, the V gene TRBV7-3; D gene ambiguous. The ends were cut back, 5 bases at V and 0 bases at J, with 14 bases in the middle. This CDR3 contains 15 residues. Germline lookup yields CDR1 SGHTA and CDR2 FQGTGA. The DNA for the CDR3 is TGTGCCAGCAGCGAATGGGTGGGTAGCTCCTACGAGCAGTACTTC. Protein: CASSEWVGSSYEQYF.

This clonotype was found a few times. The CDR3 DNA follows: TGCGCCAGCAGCTTGGATACGGGACTAGCGGGGAACACAGATACGCAGTATTTT. Residues: CASSLDTGLAGNTDTQYF. The rearrangement uses TRBV5-1 and TRBJ2-3; 13 bases align to TRBD2. The germline gives CDR1 SGHRS, CDR2 YFSETQ. The CDR3 consists of 18 residues. The junction had 6 bases not matched to a gene; V was cut back by 0 bases and J by 2 bases.

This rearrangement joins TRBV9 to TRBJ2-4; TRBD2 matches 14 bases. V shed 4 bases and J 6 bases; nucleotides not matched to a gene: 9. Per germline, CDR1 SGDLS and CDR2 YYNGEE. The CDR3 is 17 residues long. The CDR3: CASSSRGTSGGLNIQYF. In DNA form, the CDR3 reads TGTGCCAGCAGCTCCCGTGGGACTAGCGGGGGACTAAACATTCAGTACTTC.